The 20 T cell receptor beta chains listed next were all sequenced from one sample in a study of blood T cell repertoires in COVID-19. Profiled with immunoSEQ multiplex PCR; TCRdb holds only in-frame clones, not every one. This table holds under 200,000 clones, roughly 71% found once. Material for sequencing was peripheral blood. The receptor set was obtained from a woman aged 80 or over with acute or convalescent COVID-19.

V usage is TRBV4-1 and J usage is TRBJ2-5; D is perhaps TRBD1 (7 bases). CDR1 is MGHRA, CDR2 YSYEKL, per germline. Trimming left V 0 bases short and J 5 bases short, with 16 bases between. This CDR3 spans 16 amino acids. CDR3 bases: TGCGCCAGCAGCCAAGATTTCCAGGGGGGTATGGAGACCCAGTACTTC. Its protein is CASSQDFQGGMETQYF.

This clone was seen only once. The rearrangement joins TRBV5-4 to TRBJ1-1; no clear D gene. Trimming pared 2 bases from V and 4 bases from J, leaving 6 bases between. The CDR3 is made up of 12 amino acids. Germline CDR1 is SGHNT and CDR2 is YYREEE (reference sequence). The CDR3 bases are TGTGCCAGCAGCTTCTCGGGCACTGAAGCTTTCTTT. Its protein product is CASSFSGTEAFF.

The gene calls are TRBV5-1 and TRBJ2-2, with 9 bases that match TRBD2. The J segment lost 6 bases and the V segment lost 0 bases, leaving 6 bases of the junction unmatched. The CDR3 is 16 residues long. Germline V CDR1 and CDR2: SGHRS, YFSETQ. This chain's CDR3 is CASSLVISGSAGELFF. CDR3 DNA: TGCGCCAGCAGCTTGGTGATTAGCGGGAGCGCCGGGGAGCTGTTTTTT.

The rearrangement links TRBV6-5 to TRBJ2-7; 11 bases are shared with TRBD2. Germline CDR1 reads MNHEY; CDR2 reads SVGAGI. After removal of 4 bases from V and 3 bases from J, the junction contained 2 bases not matched to a gene. CDR3 size: 14 residues. DNA of the CDR3: TGTGCCAGCAGTTCGACTAGCGGGGACTACGAGCAGTACTTC. It is translated as CASSSTSGDYEQYF.

The chain joins TRBV5-4 to TRBJ2-3, with 9 bases lining up with TRBD2. V shed 4 bases, J shed 5 bases, and the junction held 14 bases outside the gene matches. The CDR3 has 17 residues. The germline CDR1 and CDR2 sequences are SGHNT and YYREEE (reference sequence). The CDR3 DNA reads as TGTGCCAGCAGCCCTCCTGCTATAGCGGGGGTCCGAGATACGCAGTATTTT. Protein sequence: CASSPPAIAGVRDTQYF. Using reference TRBV5-4 and TRBJ2-3 for the parts outside the CDR3, the full variable domain is ETGVTQSPTHLIKTRGQQVTLRCSSQSGHNTVSWYQQALGQGPQFIFQYYREEENGRGNFPPRFSGLQFPNYSSELNVNALELDDSALYLCASSPPAIAGVRDTQYFGPGTRLTVL.

This clone was counted a few times. This chain connects TRBV9 to TRBJ1-2; D is ambiguous. Trimming cost V 0 bases and J 2 bases, with 8 bases left between them. CDR3 size: 14 residues. The germline CDR1 and CDR2 sequences are SGDLS and YYNGEE. Written as DNA, the CDR3 is TGTGCCAGCAGCGTAGCAAACAGCAACTATGGCTACACCTTC. Translating gives CASSVANSNYGYTF.

The V call is TRBV12-5, the J call TRBJ2-2; 10 bases align to TRBD2. Unmatched junction bases numbered 9, after V lost 1 base and J lost 1 base. CDR1 LGHNT and CDR2 FRNRAP come from the germline V gene. The CDR3 spans 19 residues. The DNA for the CDR3 is TGTGCTAGTGGTTTGGACAAAAGGGCTAGCGGGAGGAACACCGGGGAGCTGTTTTTT. Translating it yields CASGLDKRASGRNTGELFF.

In this sample, this clone turned up a few times. The chain recombines TRBV5-8 with TRBJ1-2; 7 nucleotides match TRBD1. Germline CDR1 SGHTS, CDR2 YDEGEE. CDR3 length equals 17 residues. V trimming: 4 bases; J trimming: 3 bases; junction bases outside the gene matches: 15. CDR3 sequence (DNA): TGTGCCAGCAGCAGAATGACAGGGCAGCTTTTTGACTATGGCTACACCTTC. This codes for CASSRMTGQLFDYGYTF.

The chain joins TRBV5-8 to TRBJ1-5, with 7 nucleotides matching TRBD1. Unmatched junction bases numbered 6, after V lost 4 bases and J lost 5 bases. CDR3 length: 14 residues. Germline V gives CDR1 SGHTS, CDR2 YDEGEE. The CDR3 spells CASSNDRDDQPQHF. The CDR3 DNA reads TGTGCCAGCAGCAATGACAGGGACGATCAGCCCCAGCATTTT.

This clone was seen once. The CDR3 nucleotides are TGTGCCAGTAGTATATCCCGAGTACCCCAAGAGACCCAGTACTTC. Translating gives CASSISRVPQETQYF. The chain links TRBV19 to TRBJ2-5; no firm D call. Trimming pared 2 bases from V and 1 base from J, leaving 11 bases between. CDR1 and CDR2 (germline): LNHDA, SQIVND (reference sequence). The length of the CDR3 is 15 residues.

This chain joins TRBV19 and TRBJ1-1; 8 bases map to TRBD1. This CDR3 has 14 amino acids. With V trimmed by 7 bases and J by 3 bases, 7 bases remained unmatched. CDR1 is LNHDA, CDR2 SQIVND, per germline (reference sequence). CDR3 sequence reads: CASNRGDVYTEAFF. The DNA of the CDR3 is TGTGCCAGTAACAGGGGGGATGTCTACACTGAAGCTTTCTTT.

CDR3 nucleotides: TGTGCCAGCAGCCAAGAGACAGATAACTCCTACGAGCAGTACTTC. The encoded protein is CASSQETDNSYEQYF. The V call is TRBV14, the J call TRBJ2-7; possible D gene TRBD1, 5 bases. The germline V and J ends were trimmed by 0 bases and 0 bases, with 9 bases remaining between them. The germline V gene encodes CDR1 SGHDN and CDR2 FVKESK. CDR3 length: 15 residues.

This clone was seen more than once but under ten times. The chain recombines TRBV12-3 or TRBV12-4 with TRBJ1-2; no reliable D call. Trimming left V 3 bases short and J 3 bases short, with 5 bases between. This CDR3 spans 12 amino acids. The CDR3 protein is CASSFSDYGYTF. In DNA form, the CDR3 reads TGTGCCAGCAGTTTTTCAGACTATGGCTACACCTTC.

This chain joins TRBV7-9 and TRBJ1-1; 7 bases fit TRBD1. The CDR3 consists of 14 residues. J gave up 4 bases and V 5 bases, and 7 bases lay outside the gene matches. The germline gives CDR1 SEHNR, CDR2 FQNEAQ (reference sequence). CDR3 in DNA: TGTGCCAGCAGCAGACAGGGCGGTGGCACTGAAGCTTTCTTT. It specifies CASSRQGGGTEAFF.

This clone was detected once. The rearrangement uses TRBV11-2 and TRBJ2-7; possibly TRBD2 for D (5 bases). This CDR3 is 14 amino acids long. CDR1 SGHAT and CDR2 FQNNGV come from the germline V gene. The V gene lost 5 bases and the J gene lost 5 bases, with 16 bases spanning the gap. DNA of the CDR3: TGTGCCAGCAGCCCGACCCTCGGGGTGCACGAGCAGTACTTC. Translation gives CASSPTLGVHEQYF.

This sequence joins TRBV7-9 and TRBJ1-2; possibly TRBD1 for D (6 bases). Deletions cut 2 bases from V and 0 bases from J, with 16 bases between. Germline V gives CDR1 SEHNR, CDR2 FQNEAQ (reference sequence). This CDR3 spans 17 amino acids. CDR3 residues: CASSLMAGEIPNYGYTF. The CDR3 DNA is TGTGCCAGCAGCTTAATGGCAGGGGAGATACCTAACTATGGCTACACCTTC.

This chain uses TRBV5-8 with TRBJ1-1; weak D call: TRBD1 (6 bases). Trimming took off 0 bases at V and 3 bases at J, with 15 bases between the two ends. The germline V gene encodes CDR1 SGHTS and CDR2 YDEGEE. The CDR3 runs 16 residues. The CDR3 protein is CASSLVVGAGYTEAFF. The CDR3 nucleotides are TGTGCCAGCAGCTTGGTGGTGGGGGCCGGGTACACTGAAGCTTTCTTT.

V is TRBV9 and J is TRBJ1-2; D unresolved. CDR3 length: 12 residues. In germline, CDR1 is SGDLS, CDR2 YYNGEE. V was clipped by 4 bases and J by 4 bases, with 8 bases between them. CDR3 sequence reads: CASSPSGYGYTF. CDR3 sequence (DNA): TGTGCCAGCAGCCCCAGCGGCTATGGCTACACCTTC.

The chain has TRBV19 and TRBJ1-5; possibly TRBD1 for D (6 bases). Germline loops: CDR1 LNHDA, CDR2 SQIVND (reference sequence). Trimming removed 3 bases from V and 0 bases from J, with 12 bases in between. CDR3 size: 16 residues. The CDR3 is CASSIPRTVSNQPQHF. Written as DNA, the CDR3 is TGTGCCAGTAGTATCCCAAGGACAGTTAGCAATCAGCCCCAGCATTTT.

The chain employs TRBV28 and TRBJ2-7; D is perhaps TRBD2 (7 bases). V was shortened by 6 bases and J by 3 bases, with 12 bases between the two germline ends. Germline V gives CDR1 MDHEN, CDR2 SYDVKM. This CDR3 contains 13 residues. CDR3 amino acids: CASSRGADYEQYF. The CDR3 bases are TGTGCCAGCAGCCGGGGGGCAGACTACGAGCAGTACTTC. The whole variable domain, filled in from reference TRBV28 and TRBJ2-7, reads DVKVTQSSRYLVKRTGEKVFLECVQDMDHENMFWYRQDPGLGLRLIYFSYDVKMKEKGDIPEGYSVSREKKERFSLILESASTNQTSMYLCASSRGADYEQYFGPGTRLTVT.